The 5 T cell receptor beta chains below come from one sample, sequenced in a study of circulating and synovial CD4+ cells in juvenile arthritis. The protocol was immunoSEQ multiplex PCR, while the TCRdb copy is restricted to in-frame clones and leaves out a portion. The sample lists under 40,000 clones, 90% to 95% occurring once. What was sequenced was CD4+ T cells from blood. The receptor set was obtained from a human donor with juvenile idiopathic arthritis.

Details on this clone: Its ends do not fully match the called genes, so a read error is possible. This sample includes further DNA sequences coding for the same CDR3. V gene TRBV5-1 combines with J gene TRBJ1-6; 8 bases fit TRBD1. This CDR3 spans 15 amino acids. Germline V gene lookup returns CDR1 SGHRS and CDR2 YFSETQ. CDR3 residues: CASSPGQGGNSPLHF. The CDR3 DNA follows: TGCGCCAGCAGCCCCGGACAGGGAGGTAATTCCCCCCTCCACTTT.

V usage is TRBV9 and J usage is TRBJ1-4; D is undetermined. This CDR3 contains 14 residues. V lost 3 bases, J lost 4 bases, and 10 bases lay in between. Per the germline V gene, CDR1 is SGDLS and CDR2 is YYNGEE. The CDR3 sequence is CASSERLDNEKLFF. In DNA form, the CDR3 reads TGTGCCAGCAGCGAGAGGCTAGATAATGAAAAACTGTTTTTT. The full variable domain, in which reference TRBV9 and TRBJ1-4 provide the parts outside the CDR3, is DSGVTQTPKHLITATGQRVTLRCSPRSGDLSVYWYQQSLDQGLQFLIQYYNGEERAKGNILERFSAQQFPDLHSELNLSSLELGDSALYFCASSERLDNEKLFFGSGTQLSVL.

This clone was recorded only once. J is TRBJ2-7 and V is TRBV27; 7 nucleotides match TRBD1. The CDR3 covers 14 residues. V lost 1 base to trimming and J lost 3 bases; unmatched junction nucleotides: 3. Germline values: CDR1 MNHEY, CDR2 SMNVEV (reference sequence). The CDR3 protein is CASSLLGQNYEQYF. DNA for the CDR3: TGTGCCAGCAGTTTATTGGGACAGAACTACGAGCAGTACTTC.

The V gene is TRBV18, the J gene TRBJ2-5; D is possibly TRBD2 (5 bases). CDR1 KGHSH and CDR2 LQKENI come from the germline V gene. Trimming took 3 bases from V and 5 from J, leaving 7 bases between them. This CDR3 spans 12 amino acids. CDR3 region: CASSPPSETQYF. The DNA for the CDR3 is TGTGCCAGCTCACCCCCTAGCGAGACCCAGTACTTC.

The CDR3 sequence is CASSPIKGGLLAKNIQYF. CDR3 in DNA: TGTGCCAGCAGCCCTATAAAGGGGGGGCTTCTAGCCAAAAACATTCAGTACTTC. This chain joins TRBV11-2 and TRBJ2-4, with D possibly matching TRBD2 (7 bases). From germline, CDR1 is SGHAT and CDR2 FQNNGV. The CDR3 is 18 amino acids. Trimming removed 5 bases from V and 0 bases from J, with 20 bases in between.